These 14 T cell receptor beta chains were all obtained from the same sample, sequenced in a study of blood T cell repertoires in COVID-19. Profiled with immunoSEQ multiplex PCR; TCRdb holds only in-frame clones, not every one. The sample holds some 200,000 clones; around 84% are singletons and the top ten take 7.4%. Sequenced: PBMCs or T cells enriched from blood (not recorded which). The source of these receptors is a middle-aged woman with acute COVID-19.

CDR3 DNA sequence: TGCGCCAGCAGCTTGGCCACACAGCACGGCCTATCGGACACCATATATTTT. Protein: CASSLATQHGLSDTIYF. The chain combines TRBV5-1 with TRBJ1-3, with unresolved D. The CDR3 totals 17 residues. In germline, CDR1 is SGHRS, CDR2 YFSETQ. The V gene lost 0 bases and the J gene lost 8 bases, with 21 bases spanning the gap. The full variable domain, completed using reference TRBV5-1 and TRBJ1-3, is KAGVTQTPRYLIKTRGQQVTLSCSPISGHRSVSWYQQTPGQGLQFLFEYFSETQRNKGNFPGRFSGRQFSNSRSEMNVSTLELGDSALYLCASSLATQHGLSDTIYFGEGSWLTVV.

This rearrangement joins TRBV29-1 to TRBJ2-1, with D perhaps TRBD1 (5 bases). The V gene lost 1 base and the J gene lost 7 bases, with 8 bases spanning the gap. This CDR3 comprises 12 residues. Germline CDR1 and CDR2: SQVTM and ANQGSEA. The DNA for the CDR3 is TGCAGCGTTGAAGCAGGGTATAATGAGCAGTTCTTC. This translates into CSVEAGYNEQFF.

The chain couples TRBV4-2 to TRBJ2-3, with 8 bases that match TRBD2. V shed 2 bases, J shed 2 bases, and the junction held 6 bases outside the gene matches. Germline assignment: CDR1 LGHNA and CDR2 YNFKEQ. The CDR3 runs 16 residues. The CDR3 here is CASSQRAGDVTDTQYF. The CDR3 region has the DNA TGTGCCAGCAGCCAACGAGCGGGAGATGTCACAGATACGCAGTATTTT.

The CDR3 DNA sequence: TGTGCCAGCAGCCAAGAGACAGGCCCTAACTATGGCTACACCTTC. The encoded protein is CASSQETGPNYGYTF. The chain uses TRBV5-5 and TRBJ1-2, with D possibly TRBD1 on 6 matching bases. The V end was cut by 4 bases, the J end by 0 bases, with 13 bases between. CDR3 size: 15 residues. CDR1 is SGHKS and CDR2 is YYEKEE in the germline V gene (reference sequence).

V is TRBV6-5 and J is TRBJ1-1; D call uncertain. V lost 7 bases and J lost 1, with 10 bases in between. Germline V gene data show CDR1 as MNHEY and CDR2 as SVGAGI. The length of the CDR3 is 13 residues. The CDR3 DNA is TGTGCCAGCACCAATCACTGGAACACTGAAGCTTTCTTT. This sequence encodes CASTNHWNTEAFF.

The gene calls are TRBV2 and TRBJ1-1; D gene unclear. The V end lost 7 bases, the J end lost 5 bases, and 8 bases lay between the germline ends. Germline V gene sequence: CDR1 SNHLY, CDR2 FYNNEI. The CDR3 has 11 amino acids. The CDR3 spells CASKEETEAFF. CDR3 bases: TGTGCCAGCAAGGAGGAAACTGAAGCTTTCTTT. The whole variable domain, filled in from reference TRBV2 and TRBJ1-1, reads EPEVTQTPSHQVTQMGQEVILRCVPISNHLYFYWYRQILGQKVEFLVSFYNNEISEKSEIFDDQFSVERPDGSNFTLKIRSTKLEDSAMYFCASKEETEAFFGQGTRLTVV.

This clone was seen a single time. The gene calls are TRBV30 and TRBJ1-1, with 12 bases that match TRBD1. The CDR3 is 15 amino acids. CDR1 and CDR2 from the germline V gene are GTSNPN and SVGIG (reference sequence). V lost 5 bases to trimming and J lost 6 bases; unmatched junction nucleotides: 10. CDR3 coding DNA: TGTGCCTGGGGGACAGGGGGCGCTGGGGTGGCTGAAGCTTTCTTT. It encodes CAWGTGGAGVAEAFF. The variable domain in full, with the rest retrieved from reference TRBV30 and TRBJ1-1, is SQTIHQWPATLVQPVGSPLSLECTVEGTSNPNLYWYRQAAGRGLQLLFYSVGIGQISSEVPQNLSASRPQDRQFILSSKKLLLSDSGFYLCAWGTGGAGVAEAFFGQGTRLTVV.

This chain connects TRBV3-1 (or the pseudogene TRBV3-2) to TRBJ1-2; D perhaps matches TRBD1 (6 bases). Germline V CDR1 and CDR2: LGHDT, YNNKEL (reference sequence). Trimming took off 5 bases at V and 8 bases at J, with 21 bases between the two ends. The CDR3 spans 15 residues. The CDR3 protein is CASSSPGQWFKGYTF. In DNA form, the CDR3 reads TGTGCCAGCAGCTCTCCGGGACAATGGTTTAAAGGCTACACCTTC.

V usage is TRBV30 and J usage is TRBJ2-2; 7 bases are shared with TRBD1. The CDR3 spans 15 residues. Germline CDR1 and CDR2: GTSNPN and SVGIG (reference sequence). With V trimmed by 2 bases and J by 4 bases, 7 bases remained unmatched. CDR3 sequence (DNA): TGTGCCTGGAGTAGAGGGGCAGGGGGCACCGGGGAGCTGTTTTTT. Translating it yields CAWSRGAGGTGELFF.

The CDR3 DNA reads TGTGCCAGCATGGGGGCTGGCGAGCAGTACTTC. Its translation: CASMGAGEQYF. This sequence joins TRBV6-5 and TRBJ2-7; maybe TRBD1 (6 bases). Germline CDR1 and CDR2: MNHEY and SVGAGI. Trimming removed 7 bases from V and 6 bases from J, with 10 bases in between. This CDR3 has 11 amino acids.

DNA for the CDR3: TGTGCCAGCACCGACAGGGGCACTGAAGCTTTCTTT. The encoded protein is CASTDRGTEAFF. The J gene is TRBJ1-1, the V gene TRBV6-5, with 8 positions matching TRBD1. Trimming at V came to 7 bases and at J to 4 bases, leaving 2 bases not matched to a gene. CDR1 and CDR2 from the germline V gene are MNHEY and SVGAGI. The CDR3 runs 12 residues.

V is TRBV6-2 or TRBV6-3 and J is TRBJ2-4, with 7 positions matching TRBD2. Per germline, CDR1 MNHEY and CDR2 SVGEGT. The junction had 10 bases not matched to a gene; V was cut back by 2 bases and J by 0 bases. The CDR3 runs 18 residues. CDR3 sequence: CASSYTSSGDIAKNIQYF. CDR3 DNA sequence: TGTGCCAGCAGTTACACATCTAGCGGAGATATAGCCAAAAACATTCAGTACTTC.

The chain carries TRBV5-1 and TRBJ2-1; 9 bases align to TRBD2. This CDR3 has 15 amino acids. V shed 1 base and J 3 bases; nucleotides not matched to a gene: 2. Germline lookup yields CDR1 SGHRS and CDR2 YFSETQ. CDR3 loop: CASSLTSGYYNEQFF. CDR3 sequence (DNA): TGCGCCAGCAGCTTGACTAGCGGGTACTACAATGAGCAGTTCTTC.

The CDR3 coding sequence is TGTGCCATCAGTGAGCCGCACGGGACAGGGGGAACTGAAGCTTTCTTT. Protein: CAISEPHGTGGTEAFF. The rearrangement uses TRBV10-3 and TRBJ1-1, with 11 bases identical to TRBD1. The CDR3 is 16 residues long. CDR1 ENHRY and CDR2 SYGVKD come from the germline V gene. The J segment lost 5 bases and the V segment lost 2 bases, leaving 7 bases of the junction unmatched.